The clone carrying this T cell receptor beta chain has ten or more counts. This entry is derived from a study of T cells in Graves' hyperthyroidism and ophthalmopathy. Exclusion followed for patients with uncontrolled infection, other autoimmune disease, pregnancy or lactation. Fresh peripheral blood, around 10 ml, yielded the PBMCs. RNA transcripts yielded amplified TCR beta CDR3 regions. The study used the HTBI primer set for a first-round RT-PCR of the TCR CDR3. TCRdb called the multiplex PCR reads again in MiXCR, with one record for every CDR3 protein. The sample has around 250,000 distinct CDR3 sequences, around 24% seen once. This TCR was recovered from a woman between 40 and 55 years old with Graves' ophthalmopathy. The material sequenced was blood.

In nucleotides, the CDR3 is TGTGCCACCAGTGACCGACAGGCCCCTAGGGGCTACACCTTC. It translates to CATSDRQAPRGYTF. The chain carries TRBV24-1 and TRBJ1-2; D might be TRBD1 (6 bases). This CDR3 spans 14 amino acids. Germline CDR1 KGHDR, CDR2 SFDVKD. Trimming cost V 4 bases and J 8 bases, with 16 bases left between them.